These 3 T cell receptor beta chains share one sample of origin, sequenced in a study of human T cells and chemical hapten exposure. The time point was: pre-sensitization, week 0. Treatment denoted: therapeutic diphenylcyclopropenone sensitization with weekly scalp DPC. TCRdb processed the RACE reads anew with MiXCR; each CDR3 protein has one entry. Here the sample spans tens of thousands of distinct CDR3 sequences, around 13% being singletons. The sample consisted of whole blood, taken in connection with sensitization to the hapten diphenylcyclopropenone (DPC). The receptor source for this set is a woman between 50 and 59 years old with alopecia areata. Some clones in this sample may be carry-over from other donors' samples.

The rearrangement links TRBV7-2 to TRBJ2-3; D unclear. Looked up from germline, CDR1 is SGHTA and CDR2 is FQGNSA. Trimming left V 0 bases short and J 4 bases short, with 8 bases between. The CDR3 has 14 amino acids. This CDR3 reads CASSLAQGPDTQYF. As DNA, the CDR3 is TGTGCCAGCAGCTTAGCCCAAGGCCCAGATACGCAGTATTTT.

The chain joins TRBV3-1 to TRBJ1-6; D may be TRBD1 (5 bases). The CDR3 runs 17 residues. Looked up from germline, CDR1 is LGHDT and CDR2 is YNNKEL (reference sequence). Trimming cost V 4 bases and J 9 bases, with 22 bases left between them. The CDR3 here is CASSPNRDGKRGSPLHF. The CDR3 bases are TGTGCCAGCAGCCCAAATAGGGACGGAAAAAGAGGTTCACCCCTCCACTTT.

CDR3 protein: CASSLAGDRQYF. In DNA, the CDR3 is TGTGCCAGCAGTCTTGCGGGGGACCGTCAGTACTTC. The chain combines TRBV27 with TRBJ2-7; 7 bases map to TRBD2. Losses at the gene ends were 5 bases for V and 10 bases for J; bases not matched to a gene: 8. In germline, CDR1 is MNHEY, CDR2 SMNVEV (reference sequence). The CDR3 has 12 residues.